This TCR beta chain was found in a study of blood T cells in healthy people across ages. V lost 1 base to trimming and J lost 2 bases, with 14 bases between them. The CDR3 contains 16 residues. Germline lookup yields CDR1 KGHDR and CDR2 SFDVKD. It was with a sample-barcoded 5' primer and a J-beta primer mix that a second PCR of roughly 6 to 12 cycles was run. Every cDNA molecule bore a tag from a template-switch adaptor containing 12 random nucleotides. TCRdb ran MiXCR on the 5' RACE reads and lists one entry per CDR3 protein. The sample carries over 500,000 distinct CDR3 sequences, 52% recorded once. Whole-study results and caveats: It was the long-lived donors that had more naive CD4+ cells and higher diversity than aged donors. Unsorted PBMCs ruled out conclusive naive versus antigen-experienced comparison.

Turning to this clonotype: Its antigen is currently unknown.

This rearrangement joins TRBV24-1 to TRBJ2-7; D call uncertain. This receptor was identified in a woman older than 75 in good health. The sequenced material came from blood. The CDR3 is CATSDFPLSITYEQYF. CDR3 DNA: TGTGCCACCAGTGATTTTCCCCTCTCAATAACCTACGAGCAGTACTTC.